This record covers a single T cell receptor (beta chain). The target antigen is unknown. The validation cohort, a group of 90 to 150 subjects, included the donors and was separate from the roughly 670-subject first cohort. The data were taken from a study of cytomegalovirus exposure and HLA in healthy donors. V was trimmed by 4 bases and J by 6 bases, leaving 24 bases between them. This CDR3 spans 17 amino acids. The germline V gene encodes CDR1 LNHDA and CDR2 SQIVND (reference sequence). This table comes from immunoSEQ multiplex PCR, and its TCRdb copy is limited to in-frame clones, with some not included. The sample carries roughly 100,000 clones, about 95% recorded once. Notes on the study in general: The study recorded 164 TCR beta chains that were cytomegalovirus-associated. According to a subsequent analysis, TCR clusters identified in the first cohort showed a tendency to co-occur across the approximately 130 validation repertoires. The study found most TCR sequences rare, yet found some public TCRs in many donors.

This sequence originates from a woman younger than 35 in good health and CMV-seronegative. What was sequenced was PBMCs. This rearrangement joins TRBV19 to TRBJ1-1; tentative D call: TRBD1 (5 bases). This CDR3 reads CASSSQGEAGRRAEAFF. CDR3 bases: TGTGCCAGTAGTAGCCAAGGTGAGGCAGGGCGCCGCGCTGAAGCTTTCTTT.